The subject of this entry is one TCR beta chain. The antigen is not known. Profiling relied on immunoSEQ multiplex PCR, and the TCRdb table lists in-frame clones only, not all of them. The sample consists of 640,000 or so clones, 72% of them appearing once. The data belong to a study of shared clonotypes between healthy human individuals. Study-wide context: For every donor, three CD4 naive, three CD4 memory, two CD8 naive and one CD8 memory plates were used. The study, taken as a whole, reports: Generation probability values for non-shared clonotypes were lower than those for clonotypes shared by all four donors. Genetic and exposure-history diversity was limited by the small donor number. Only blood underwent sampling, and tissue repertoires likely differ.

This CDR3 comprises 16 residues. The genes are TRBV7-5 and TRBJ2-7; TRBD2, as called in the table, went unchecked against the DNA. TRBV7-5 is classified as a pseudogene. The clonotype originates from a woman in her 30s in good health. Sequences were obtained from memory CD4+ T cells sorted from blood. Regarding subset: CD45RA-negative fraction. The CDR3 region has the DNA TGTGTCAGAAGCCCGGGACTAGCGGGAGACCCCTACGAGCAGTACTTC. Encoded protein: CVRSPGLAGDPYEQYF.